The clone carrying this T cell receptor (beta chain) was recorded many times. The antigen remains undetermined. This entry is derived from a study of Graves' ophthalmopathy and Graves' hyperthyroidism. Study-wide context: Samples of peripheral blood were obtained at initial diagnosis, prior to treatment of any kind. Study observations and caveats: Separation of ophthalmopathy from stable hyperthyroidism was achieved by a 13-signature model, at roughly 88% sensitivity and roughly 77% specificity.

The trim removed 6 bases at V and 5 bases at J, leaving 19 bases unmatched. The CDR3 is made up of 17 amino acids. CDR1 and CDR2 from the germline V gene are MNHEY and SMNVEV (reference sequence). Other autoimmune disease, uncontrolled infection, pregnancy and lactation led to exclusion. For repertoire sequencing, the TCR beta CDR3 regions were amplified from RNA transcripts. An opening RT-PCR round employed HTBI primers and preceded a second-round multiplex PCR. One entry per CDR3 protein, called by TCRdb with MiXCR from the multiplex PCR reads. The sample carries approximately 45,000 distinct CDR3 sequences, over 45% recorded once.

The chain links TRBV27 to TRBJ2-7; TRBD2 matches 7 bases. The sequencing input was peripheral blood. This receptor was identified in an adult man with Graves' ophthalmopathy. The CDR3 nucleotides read TGTGCCAGCAGCCCGGGACTACTGAAGGAGGGTATAGACGAGCAGTACTTC. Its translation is CASSPGLLKEGIDEQYF.